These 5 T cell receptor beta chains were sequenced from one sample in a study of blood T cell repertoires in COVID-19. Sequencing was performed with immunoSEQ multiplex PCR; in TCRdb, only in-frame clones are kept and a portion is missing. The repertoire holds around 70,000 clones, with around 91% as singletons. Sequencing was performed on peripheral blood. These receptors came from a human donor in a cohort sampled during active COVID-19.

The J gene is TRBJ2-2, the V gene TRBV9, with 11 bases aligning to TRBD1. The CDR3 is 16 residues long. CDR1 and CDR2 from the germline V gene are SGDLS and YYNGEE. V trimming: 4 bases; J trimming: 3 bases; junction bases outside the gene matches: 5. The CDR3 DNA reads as TGTGCCAGCAGCCTCGGGACAGGGGGTGACACCGGGGAGCTGTTTTTT. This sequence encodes CASSLGTGGDTGELFF.

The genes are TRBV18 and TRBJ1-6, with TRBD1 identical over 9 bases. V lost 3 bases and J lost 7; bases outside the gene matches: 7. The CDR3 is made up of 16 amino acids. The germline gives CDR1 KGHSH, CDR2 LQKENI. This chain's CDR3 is CASSPEGTGSNSPLHF. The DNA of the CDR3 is TGTGCCAGCTCACCGGAAGGGACAGGGTCGAATTCACCCCTCCACTTT. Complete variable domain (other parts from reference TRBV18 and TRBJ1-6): NAGVMQNPRHLVRRRGQEARLRCSPMKGHSHVYWYRQLPEEGLKFMVYLQKENIIDESGMPKERFSAEFPKEGPSILRIQQVVRGDSAAYFCASSPEGTGSNSPLHFGNGTRLTVT.

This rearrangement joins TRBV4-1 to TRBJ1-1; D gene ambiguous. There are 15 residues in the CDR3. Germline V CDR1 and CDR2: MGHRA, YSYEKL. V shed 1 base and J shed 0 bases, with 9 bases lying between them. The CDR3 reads CASSQGRVLNTEAFF. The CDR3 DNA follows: TGCGCCAGCAGCCAAGGTCGGGTGTTGAACACTGAAGCTTTCTTT.

The chain's CDR3 is CASSVDFGSYYGYTF. The CDR3 bases are TGTGCCAGCAGCGTAGATTTTGGGAGCTACTATGGCTACACCTTC. V is TRBV9 and J is TRBJ1-2; D not certain. V shed 0 bases and J shed 3 bases, with 12 bases lying between them. The germline CDR1 and CDR2 sequences are SGDLS and YYNGEE. The CDR3 sequence is 15 residues long.

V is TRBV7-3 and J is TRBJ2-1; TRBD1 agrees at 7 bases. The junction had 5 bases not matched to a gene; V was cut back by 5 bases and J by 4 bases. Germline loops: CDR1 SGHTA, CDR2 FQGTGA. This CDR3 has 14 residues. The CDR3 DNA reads TGTGCCAGCAGCCCCGGGACAGCATACAATGAGCAGTTCTTC. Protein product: CASSPGTAYNEQFF.